This T cell receptor beta chain was retrieved from a study of blood T cell repertoires in COVID-19 (dated by TCRdb to 2018 to 2020). Study-level background: Samples covering the acute and convalescent phases of COVID-19 were provided by collaborators in the United States, Italy and Spain. The samples were drawn from two sources: the first 160 participants of the ongoing ImmuneRACE study, and 1,000 to 1,500 subjects contributed by 6 global collaborators. Where available, HLA class I and class II types were obtained from metadata supplied by the sample provider rather than from assay-based typing. The prospective study material was composed of cDNA or gDNA derived from T cells, B-cell-depleted T cells, or PBMCs. The sample metadata nearly always contained a de-identified subject ID, COVID-19 status, age in years and sex. The repertoires were made available in a free public database intended to serve as a resource for research on the immune response to SARS-CoV-2. The dataset comprised deeply sampled blood TCRbeta repertoires from subjects exposed to, actively infected with, or recovered from COVID-19.

TCRbeta CDR3 regions were amplified from genomic DNA using the immunoSEQ Assay, a bias-controlled multiplex PCR. For the original study's pipeline: The number of nucleated cells in each sample was estimated by amplification of reference gene primers within the assay. To quantify the absolute abundance of each unique TCRbeta CDR3 rearrangement, sequence reads were collapsed and filtered. For each sample, productive Simpson clonality was calculated as the square root of Simpson's diversity index over productive rearrangements. The source is immuneACCESS, and TCRdb retained only in-frame sequences with V and J called. Part of the clones is not carried over; for the studies checked, unresolved V genes explain less than half of this, and the remainder is unexplained. Clone size and the V and J calls come from that table; the DNA yielded D and trimming. Recorded for this sample are 100,000 to 150,000 clones; around 86% of them occurred a single time. The ten top clones hold about 5% of the sample.

Only one count was recorded for this clone. Its antigen remains undetermined. Per-base qualities were not stored, and no clone one base away is much larger. The collaborating institutions used their own protocols to collect whole blood in K2EDTA tubes. Collaborator samples were shipped for TCRbeta analysis as frozen whole blood, isolated PBMCs, or DNA extracted from either sample type. Overall study outcomes, separate from this receptor: Clinical and demographic metadata were provided uncurated, with the amount varying by source and participant.

Specimen: peripheral blood. The sequence was collected from a human donor in a cohort sampled during active COVID-19.

The CDR3 region reads CASRWGTSTDTQYF. The nucleotides are TGCGCCAGCAGGTGGGGGACAAGCACAGATACGCAGTATTTT. In this chain, TRBV10-2 is recombined with TRBJ2-3; TRBD1 is possibly the D segment (6 matching bases). The junction shows trimming of 6 bases on V and 0 bases on J, plus 10 bases between the germline ends. The CDR3 sequence holds 14 residues, the cysteine and phenylalanine included. CDR3 DNA is the only sequence kept; it has 42 bases, read in frame from the first base. Sequences WSHSY (CDR1) and SAAADI (CDR2) are obtained from the germline V gene.